The rows below give T cell receptor beta chains drawn from one sample of a study of T cell therapy after organ transplantation. No antigen is known for these receptors. Here immunoSEQ multiplex PCR was the method, and the copy in TCRdb shows in-frame clones only, minus some. This table holds 3,000 to 3,500 clones, around 74% found once. The input for sequencing was CD8+ T cells from blood, taken after autologous CMV-specific T cell therapy. The receptors were gathered from a human patient who had received a solid organ transplant and had CMV disease. Some T cells may be graft donor cells. The CDR3 runs from the conserved cysteine through the conserved F or W. The order of the fields is clone size, D gene, V gene, J gene, CDR3 DNA, CDR3 protein. The D gene is left open where the match is weak. Some rows have no size entry. The others give once, few or many, or a class for an expanded clone.

-	TRBD1	TRBV4-1	TRBJ2-5	TGCGCCAGCAGCCCTGGAGGCTCCGGGACAGGGCGAGAGACCCAGTACTTC	CASSPGGSGTGRETQYF
-	TRBD1	TRBV6-1	TRBJ2-7	TGTGCCAGCAGTGAAGAGATAGGACAGGCCAATGGCGAGCAGTACTTC	CASSEEIGQANGEQYF
-	-	TRBV5-5	TRBJ2-1	TGTGCCAGCAGCTTGGCCTTGGGGGATAGCTGGGGTGAGCAGTTCTTC	CASSLALGDSWGEQFF
-	TRBD2	TRBV5-1	TRBJ2-4	TGCGCCAGCAGCCTCACGCCGCGGGAGGGGCTAGCCAAAAACATTCAGTACTTC	CASSLTPREGLAKNIQYF
-	-	TRBV6-1	TRBJ2-6	TGTGCCAGCTTTCAGGGGCGCTCTGGGGCCAACGTCCTGACTTTC	CASFQGRSGANVLTF
few	-	TRBV19	TRBJ2-2	TGTGCCAGTAGTATTCTGGGGAACACCGGGGAGCTGTTTTTT	CASSILGNTGELFF
-	TRBD2	TRBV27	TRBJ2-2	TGTGCCAGCACCTCCGGACCGGGACTAGCGGGACCCAGGGGCGGGGAGCTGTTTTTT	CASTSGPGLAGPRGGELFF
-	TRBD1	TRBV7-9	TRBJ1-1	TGTGCCAGCAGCCCCCGGGACAGGTACACTGAAGCTTTCTTT	CASSPRDRYTEAFF
few	TRBD1	TRBV5-4	TRBJ1-1	TGTGCCAGCAGCTTGAGGCAGGGGGTCGGTGAAGCTTTCTTT	CASSLRQGVGEAFF
-	-	TRBV30	TRBJ1-2	TGTGCCTGGACCGGGGTCGGCTATGGCTACACCTTC	CAWTGVGYGYTF
-	-	TRBV5-4	TRBJ2-7	TGTGCCAGCAGCCCATTCAGGGGCTCAAGTTTGAGAGAGCAGTACTTC	CASSPFRGSSLREQYF
-	-	TRBV27	TRBJ2-1	TGTGCCAGCAGTCCACCGGGACTTTTTAATGAGCAGTTCTTC	CASSPPGLFNEQFF
few	-	TRBV7-3	TRBJ1-1	TGTGCCAGCAGCCCGGGGATGAACACTGAAGCTTTCTTT	CASSPGMNTEAFF
once	-	TRBV7-5	TRBJ2-5	TGTGCCAGCAGCCCCATGACACGGGTCGAGACCCAGTACTTC	CASSPMTRVETQYF
-	-	TRBV10-2	TRBJ2-1	TGCGCCAGCAGTGACGGGGTAGATGAGCAGTTCTTC	CASSDGVDEQFF
-	-	TRBV11-2	TRBJ2-1	TGTGCCAGCAGCCTGATCGGGACTCAGAGCTCCTACAATGAGCAGTTCTTC	CASSLIGTQSSYNEQFF
-	TRBD2	TRBV4-3	TRBJ2-1	TGCGCCAGCAGCCAAGTGGTTAGCGGGACCTACAATGAGCAGTTCTTC	CASSQVVSGTYNEQFF